This TCR beta chain was identified in a study of cytomegalovirus exposure and HLA in healthy donors. General study points: Upon later analysis, HLA-associated TCR beta chains proved more clonally expanded than other, equally common chains. What a later analysis reportedly showed was that an Asian-associated ancestry cluster had fewer N-insertions than the approximately 720-donor mean.

60 Vbeta and 13 Jbeta primers were used in PCR. The data were produced by immunoSEQ multiplex PCR, yet TCRdb's version contains in-frame clones alone and is incomplete. This table holds about 88,000 clones. A word on this clone: Its target is not known.

V was trimmed by 2 bases and J by 4 bases, leaving 9 bases between them. Per the germline V gene, CDR1 is LNHDA and CDR2 is SQIVND (reference sequence). The CDR3 sequence is 14 residues long. The material sequenced was PBMCs. This chain uses TRBV19 with TRBJ1-5; D is unresolved. The clonotype comes from a girl between 5 and 17 years old in good health and CMV-seropositive. Here the CDR3 reads CASSIIQKNQPQHF. The CDR3 nucleotides are TGTGCCAGTAGTATAATCCAGAAGAATCAGCCCCAGCATTTT.